These 8 T cell receptor beta chains originate from one sample sequenced in a study of regulatory T cells in long-lasting Graves disease listed by TCRdb under 2021. The library was obtained by multiplex PCR. Sequencing was carried out with an Illumina HiSeq 4000. To build TCR beta libraries, CDR3 regions were amplified by Arm-PCR using iRepertoire HTBI primers. TCRdb itself trimmed the public reads at Q25 with fastp, ran MiXCR and retained productive beta chains. Rows matching on CDR3 protein sequence are summarized as one entry with the most common DNA and genes. The sample table contains over 400,000 distinct CDR3 sequences; only one count was recorded for about 14% of them. The ten largest clones add up to around a sixth of the sample. Sample time point, as interpreted from the label and publication: newly diagnosed GD, antithyroid drugs for less than 3 months. RNA was extracted from PBMCs in TRIzol for both TCR sequencing and RNA sequencing.

These data are also associated with another study on T cells in Graves' hyperthyroidism and ophthalmopathy.

The source material was peripheral blood mononuclear cells (PBMCs), sampled at new diagnosis, from a patient treated with antithyroid drugs. The source of these receptors is a woman aged 45-65 years with Graves disease. Donor details come from another sample of the same person, matched by shared clones.

This clonotype has a count of ten or more. The J gene is TRBJ2-3, the V gene TRBV10-3; TRBD2 is a possible D gene (5 bases). The CDR3 is 16 residues long. CDR1 is ENHRY, CDR2 SYGVKD, per germline. Trimming pared 10 bases from V and 2 bases from J, leaving 22 bases between. The CDR3 coding sequence is TGTGCCACCGAATCGAGGAGCGGAATGATCACAGATACGCAGTATTTT. Amino acid sequence: CATESRSGMITDTQYF.

There are many counts of this clonotype. The rearrangement joins TRBV6-5 to TRBJ2-7, with 9 bases lining up with TRBD2. The germline gives CDR1 MNHEY, CDR2 SVGAGI. Losses at the gene ends were 0 bases for V and 4 bases for J; bases not matched to a gene: 4. The CDR3 spans 15 residues. CDR3 protein: CASSYSRAGGYEQYF. The CDR3 DNA reads as TGTGCCAGCAGTTACTCGCGAGCGGGAGGATACGAGCAGTACTTC.

The rearrangement joins TRBV27 to TRBJ2-2; TRBD2 is a possible D gene (5 bases). CDR1 is MNHEY, CDR2 SMNVEV, per germline (reference sequence). V was pared by 1 base and J by 0 bases, with 6 bases between. The CDR3 totals 15 residues. CDR3 sequence reads: CASSLYGTNTGELFF. CDR3 sequence (DNA): TGTGCCAGCAGTTTATACGGGACGAACACCGGGGAGCTGTTTTTT.

This clonotype was recorded at least ten times. The CDR3 bases are TGTGCCAGCAGTGAAGCGGGAGTTGTCAGAGAGACCCAGTACTTC. Its translation is CASSEAGVVRETQYF. J is TRBJ2-5 and V is TRBV6-1, with a tentative D call TRBD2 (5 bases). Germline-derived CDR1 and CDR2 are MNHNS and SASEGT. The CDR3 consists of 15 residues. V dropped 0 bases and J dropped 4 bases, with 12 bases sitting between them.

On this clonotype: Since a much larger clone is just one base distant, this may be a read error. The V call is TRBV11-2, the J call TRBJ2-7; 12 nucleotides agree with TRBD1. V trimming: 0 bases; J trimming: 11 bases; junction bases outside the gene matches: 11. Germline CDR1 reads SGHAT; CDR2 reads FQNNGV. The CDR3 runs to 16 residues. This CDR3 is CASSLEPPGQGAVEYF. CDR3 DNA sequence: TGTGCCAGCAGCTTAGAACCTCCGGGACAGGGGGCCGTTGAGTACTTC.

This chain links TRBV20-1 with TRBJ2-2; D possibly corresponds to TRBD2 (5 bases). CDR3 length: 21 residues. Germline CDR1 reads DFQATT; CDR2 reads SNEGSKA (reference sequence). The V gene lost 0 bases and the J gene lost 4 bases, with 30 bases spanning the gap. Here the CDR3 reads CSARDPPPGGFSSRGTGELFF. In DNA, the CDR3 is TGCAGTGCTAGAGATCCTCCTCCCGGCGGGTTCAGTTCACGAGGCACCGGGGAGCTGTTTTTT.

This clonotype was counted at least ten times. V gene TRBV5-8 combines with J gene TRBJ2-5; 10 nucleotides align to TRBD2. Germline V gives CDR1 SGHTS, CDR2 YDEGEE. This CDR3 is built from 14 residues. J was trimmed by 4 bases and V by 7 bases; bases with no gene match: 7. The DNA for the CDR3 is TGTGCCAGCCGGCCAGCGGGAGGGCGAGAGACCCAGTACTTC. Its protein product is CASRPAGGRETQYF.

In this sample, this clonotype turned up many times. The chain combines TRBV7-2 with TRBJ1-2, with D tentatively TRBD1 (5 bases). This CDR3 is 17 amino acids long. Trimming stripped 5 bases from V and 5 bases from J, with 24 bases between. Germline assignment: CDR1 SGHTA and CDR2 FQGNSA. The CDR3, as DNA: TGTGCCAGCAGCCCAAGGGGACGGCGGCCTCTTTCTTATGGCTACACCTTC. Translating it yields CASSPRGRRPLSYGYTF.